This T cell receptor beta chain was found in a study of shared clonotypes between healthy human individuals. V lost 6 bases and J lost 10, with 22 bases in between. The V gene's germline CDR1 is MDHEN and CDR2 SYDVKM. This CDR3 contains 15 residues. CD45RO-negative, CCR7-selected cells formed the naive CD8 fraction, which excluded terminally differentiated effector memory CD45RA+ cells. Replicate PCRs from sorted subsets contained 200 ng DNA, which is around 30,000 T cell genomes. The repertoire was sequenced with immunoSEQ multiplex PCR; TCRdb's copy has only in-frame clones and lacks some. Here the sample spans hundreds of thousands of clones, roughly nine tenths being singletons. Findings and limits, study-wide: Shared clonotypes: 4.5% to 6.5% naive CD4, roughly 3.5% naive CD8, about 2.4% memory CD4, approximately 0.41% memory CD8. Non-shared clonotypes showed lower generation probabilities than clonotypes common to all four donors.

Of note for this clone: Its target is not known.

Sequenced sample: naive CD8+ T cells sorted from blood. This TCR derives from a man younger than 45 in good health. J is TRBJ1-5 and V is TRBV28; D uncertain. In nucleotides, the CDR3 is TGTGCCAGCAGACAATTTCTCCCCCTGGGAGAACCCCAGCATTTT. It specifies CASRQFLPLGEPQHF.